Each of the 9 T cell receptor beta chains below was sequenced from the same sample in a study of chronic HIV infection and antiretroviral therapy. MiXCR was run by TCRdb on the 5' RACE reads, yielding one entry per CDR3 protein. The table includes around 30,000 distinct CDR3 sequences, more than 7.5% detected once. Material: peripheral blood. All receptors come from an adult who had HIV and had not received antiretroviral therapy, or was an uninfected healthy control (not recorded which).

The chain combines TRBV6-5 with TRBJ1-2; 7 positions agree with TRBD1. The V gene end was trimmed by 5 bases and the J gene end by 4 bases; junction bases not matched to a gene: 7. This CDR3 spans 14 amino acids. CDR1 and CDR2 from the germline V gene are MNHEY and SVGAGI. The CDR3 spells CASSLGQAPYGYTF. The CDR3 DNA sequence: TGTGCCAGCAGTCTCGGACAGGCCCCCTATGGCTACACCTTC.

V gene TRBV5-4 combines with J gene TRBJ1-2, with D possibly being TRBD1 (6 bases). Germline V CDR1 and CDR2: SGHNT, YYREEE (reference sequence). This CDR3 has 14 residues. Trimming removed 4 bases from V and 4 bases from J, with 14 bases in between. CDR3 protein: CASSPHGQTYGYTF. DNA for the CDR3: TGTGCCAGCAGCCCCCATGGACAGACCTATGGCTACACCTTC.

On this clonotype itself: A much more abundant neighbour one base away suggests this may be a read error. This chain uses TRBV5-4 with TRBJ2-1; D is unresolved. Germline V gene data show CDR1 as SGHNT and CDR2 as YYREEE (reference sequence). This CDR3 spans 12 amino acids. V dropped 4 bases and J dropped 10 bases, with 12 bases sitting between them. CDR3 residues: CASSVGRQEQFF. CDR3 sequence (DNA): TGTGCCAGCAGCGTGGGCCGTCAGGAGCAGTTCTTC.

This clonotype was seen repeatedly, ten times or more. The rearrangement links TRBV5-1 to TRBJ1-1, with unresolved D. The CDR3 extends over 11 amino acids. Germline CDR1 SGHRS, CDR2 YFSETQ. V was clipped by 0 bases and J by 8 bases, with 5 bases between them. The chain's CDR3 is CASSLGVEAFF. The CDR3 DNA reads TGCGCCAGCAGCTTGGGAGTGGAAGCTTTCTTT.

In its sample, this clonotype was seen many times. The chain carries TRBV15 and TRBJ2-3; TRBD2 is a possible D gene (5 bases). CDR1 is LNHNV, CDR2 YYDKDF, per germline (reference sequence). The CDR3 runs to 16 residues. V lost 1 base and J lost 5, with 16 bases in between. Here the CDR3 reads CATSRASSRSGDTQYF. In nucleotides, the CDR3 is TGTGCCACCAGCAGAGCGTCTAGCAGATCAGGAGATACGCAGTATTTT.

In its sample, this clonotype was seen many times. The chain combines TRBV20-1 with TRBJ2-1, with D possibly TRBD2 on 6 matching bases. Looked up from germline, CDR1 is DFQATT and CDR2 is SNEGSKA (reference sequence). The CDR3 loop spans 15 amino acids. V was clipped by 3 bases and J by 1 base, with 13 bases between them. Written as DNA, the CDR3 is TGCAGTGCTAGCGGGGGACGAGGGTCCTACAATGAGCAGTTCTTC. Amino acid sequence: CSASGGRGSYNEQFF.

The chain joins TRBV27 to TRBJ2-1, with 9 bases aligning to TRBD2. The CDR3 is made up of 13 amino acids. The ends lost 5 bases at V and 7 bases at J; junction bases unmatched: 3. Per the germline V gene, CDR1 is MNHEY and CDR2 is SMNVEV (reference sequence). CDR3 nucleotides: TGTGCCAGCAGTCGGCGGGAGGGGAATGAGCAGTTCTTC. The encoded protein is CASSRREGNEQFF.

The DNA for the CDR3 is TGTGCCAGCAGCTTAGACGGGCGAGGGGACCAAGAGACCCAGTACTTC. This encodes CASSLDGRGDQETQYF. The chain recombines TRBV7-2 with TRBJ2-5; either TRBD1 or TRBD2 may fit D (5 bases each). Deletions cut 1 base from V and 0 bases from J, with 12 bases between. Germline V gives CDR1 SGHTA, CDR2 FQGNSA. This CDR3 has 16 amino acids.

Comments on this clonotype: A much larger clone lies one base from this, so it may be a read error. The V call is TRBV7-6, the J call TRBJ2-1; D ambiguous. This CDR3 comprises 14 residues. The germline CDR1 and CDR2 sequences are SGHVS and FNYEAQ. The chain's CDR3 is CASSLSAFYNVQFF. CDR3 in DNA: TGTGCCAGCAGCCTAAGCGCCTTCTACAATGTGCAGTTCTTC. Full variable domain (missing parts from reference TRBV7-6 and TRBJ2-1): GAGVSQSPRYKVTKRGQDVALRCDPISGHVSLYWYRQALGQGPEFLTYFNYEAQQDKSGLPNDRFSAERPEGSISTLTIQRTEQRDSAMYRCASSLSAFYNVQFFGPGTRLTVL.